The clone carrying this T cell receptor (beta chain) occurred a few times. The antigen is unknown. The record originates from a study of naive and memory T cell subsets. Germline loops: CDR1 SGHDT, CDR2 YYEEEE. V was trimmed by 4 bases and J by 6 bases, leaving 13 bases between them. This CDR3 comprises 13 residues. The beta constant-region primer was an equimolar mix of two oligonucleotides covering TRBC1 and TRBC2. An oligonucleotide with the SP2 primer and a 12-nucleotide UMI was ligated to the cDNA 3' end. TCRdb reanalysed the UMI-ligation and nested PCR reads using MiXCR and keeps one entry per CDR3 protein. The repertoire includes fewer than 30,000 distinct CDR3 sequences, roughly 10% of them detected once, and approximately 17% sits in the top ten. The study's findings and limits: Naive and memory subsets had different power law exponents for TCR abundance.

This chain links TRBV5-6 with TRBJ1-2; the D is unclear. The source material was effector memory CD4+ T cells from blood. Indicated subset: effector memory, CD45RA- CD27-. This receptor was identified in a human donor in good health. As DNA, the CDR3 is TGTGCCAGCAGCCGAGGACCAGCAGATGGCTACACCTTC. It codes for CASSRGPADGYTF.